The 14 T cell receptor beta chains in this list originate from one sample, sequenced in a study of blood T cell repertoires in COVID-19. The data were produced by immunoSEQ multiplex PCR, yet TCRdb's version contains in-frame clones alone and is incomplete. Of 350,000 to 450,000 clones listed, about nine tenths are singletons. Sample: PBMCs or T cells enriched from blood (not recorded which). The receptor source for this set is a woman in her thirties or forties who had been exposed to COVID-19.

The genes are TRBV20-1 and TRBJ1-1, with D unclear. The CDR3 is made up of 16 amino acids. V lost 3 bases, J lost 0 bases, and 17 bases lay in between. Germline V CDR1 and CDR2: DFQATT, SNEGSKA (reference sequence). This CDR3 reads CSASYTTGVMNTEAFF. CDR3 coding DNA: TGCAGTGCTAGTTATACGACCGGAGTTATGAACACTGAAGCTTTCTTT.

This chain connects TRBV5-6 to TRBJ2-1, with 8 bases aligning to TRBD1. Unmatched junction bases numbered 4, after V lost 4 bases and J lost 13 bases. The CDR3 has 11 amino acids. CDR1 is SGHDT and CDR2 is YYEEEE in the germline V gene. The CDR3 is CASSPGQGQFF. CDR3 nucleotide sequence: TGTGCCAGCAGCCCCGGACAGGGACAGTTCTTC.

This clone was observed a handful of times. This rearrangement joins TRBV7-9 to TRBJ1-1, with D possibly being TRBD1 (6 bases). Between the trimmed V and J ends, which lost 0 bases and 10 bases, there was a span of 12 bases. This CDR3 is 13 amino acids long. Germline values: CDR1 SEHNR, CDR2 FQNEAQ (reference sequence). CDR3 residues: CASSLATGLAAFF. The DNA for the CDR3 is TGTGCCAGCAGCTTAGCGACAGGATTGGCAGCTTTCTTT.

The chain combines TRBV24-1 with TRBJ2-1; 7 nucleotides match TRBD2. V trimming: 9 bases; J trimming: 6 bases; junction bases outside the gene matches: 10. Germline V CDR1 and CDR2: KGHDR, SFDVKD. The CDR3 loop spans 14 amino acids. CDR3 DNA sequence: TGTGCCACCGCTCCGGGACTATCCCCCAATGAGCAGTTCTTC. This gives the protein CATAPGLSPNEQFF.

Worth noting for this clone: The same CDR3 arises from other DNA sequences in this sample as well. The gene calls are TRBV19 and TRBJ1-1; D uncertain. Between the trimmed V and J ends, which lost 3 bases and 1 base, there was a span of 6 bases. The CDR3 is 13 amino acids. Per germline, CDR1 LNHDA and CDR2 SQIVND (reference sequence). The CDR3, as DNA: TGTGCCAGTAGTATTAAGCGGAACACTGAAGCTTTCTTT. Translation gives CASSIKRNTEAFF.

This chain joins TRBV19 and TRBJ1-6; D remains ambiguous. CDR1 is LNHDA, CDR2 SQIVND, per germline (reference sequence). The CDR3 covers 16 residues. The V end was cut by 0 bases, the J end by 9 bases, with 15 bases between. The DNA of the CDR3 is TGTGCCAGTAGTATAGATCTGGGGAGAAGAGGTTCACCCCTCCACTTT. Translated, it gives CASSIDLGRRGSPLHF. Full variable domain (outside the CDR3, taken from reference TRBV19 and TRBJ1-6): DGGITQSPKYLFRKEGQNVTLSCEQNLNHDAMYWYRQDPGQGLRLIYYSQIVNDFQKGDIAEGYSVSREKKESFPLTVTSAQKNPTAFYLCASSIDLGRRGSPLHFGNGTRLTVT.

Written as DNA, the CDR3 is TGTGCCAGCAGCTTAGTAGGCGGGGGGGATGTTGATACGCAGTATTTT. Translating it yields CASSLVGGGDVDTQYF. V gene TRBV11-2 combines with J gene TRBJ2-3; 9 bases are a match to TRBD2. The CDR3 totals 16 residues. The germline CDR1 and CDR2 sequences are SGHAT and FQNNGV. V gave up 1 base and J gave up 6 bases; unmatched junction bases: 8.

The rearrangement joins TRBV28 to TRBJ1-5; 12 bases are a match to TRBD1. The trim removed 8 bases at V and 1 base at J, leaving 6 bases unmatched. Per the germline V gene, CDR1 is MDHEN and CDR2 is SYDVKM. This CDR3 is 16 amino acids long. DNA of the CDR3: TGTGCCAGCTGGGGACAGGGGGCAGGGAGCAATCAGCCCCAGCATTTT. Residues: CASWGQGAGSNQPQHF.

The V and J genes are TRBV30 and TRBJ1-1, with D unclear. Trimming pared 0 bases from V and 1 base from J, leaving 6 bases between. The CDR3 has 13 amino acids. Germline V CDR1 and CDR2: GTSNPN, SVGIG (reference sequence). In nucleotides, the CDR3 is TGTGCCTGGAGTGTGGAGTCGAACACTGAAGCTTTCTTT. Translated, it gives CAWSVESNTEAFF. Full variable domain (outside the CDR3, taken from reference TRBV30 and TRBJ1-1): SQTIHQWPATLVQPVGSPLSLECTVEGTSNPNLYWYRQAAGRGLQLLFYSVGIGQISSEVPQNLSASRPQDRQFILSSKKLLLSDSGFYLCAWSVESNTEAFFGQGTRLTVV.

The chain carries TRBV2 and TRBJ2-3; D might be TRBD2 (6 bases). Trimming took 3 bases from V and 0 from J, leaving 13 bases between them. CDR1 is SNHLY, CDR2 FYNNEI, per germline. The CDR3 runs to 16 residues. The CDR3 protein is CASSERGTFSTDTQYF. Written as DNA, the CDR3 is TGTGCCAGCAGTGAGAGAGGGACTTTTAGCACAGATACGCAGTATTTT.

The chain joins TRBV19 to TRBJ1-1; tentative D call: TRBD1 (6 bases). Trimming left V 0 bases short and J 0 bases short, with 11 bases between. CDR1 and CDR2 (germline): LNHDA, SQIVND (reference sequence). The CDR3 totals 16 residues. The CDR3 region is CASSIDRTAMNTEAFF. The CDR3 DNA is TGTGCCAGTAGTATAGATCGGACAGCGATGAACACTGAAGCTTTCTTT.

This chain connects TRBV14 to TRBJ1-1; D might be TRBD1 (5 bases). The V and J ends lost 0 bases and 0 bases respectively, with 11 bases between them. CDR1 SGHDN and CDR2 FVKESK come from the germline V gene. The CDR3 spans 16 residues. The CDR3 DNA is TGTGCCAGCAGCCAAGATTGGGGCAGAATGAACACTGAAGCTTTCTTT. Protein: CASSQDWGRMNTEAFF.

The V and J genes are TRBV19 and TRBJ2-7; TRBD1 matches 8 bases. Trimming took 6 bases from V and 3 from J; bases not matched to a gene: 7. CDR1 and CDR2 (germline): LNHDA, SQIVND (reference sequence). There are 14 residues in the CDR3. The CDR3 here is CASSLGQASYEQYF. The DNA for the CDR3 is TGTGCCAGTAGCCTGGGACAGGCTAGCTACGAGCAGTACTTC.

The chain uses TRBV27 and TRBJ1-2; tentative D call: TRBD1 (5 bases). V lost 5 bases and J 0 bases, leaving 10 bases between the germline ends. Germline V lookup: CDR1 MNHEY, CDR2 SMNVEV (reference sequence). CDR3 size: 14 residues. The CDR3 region is CASSPQTANYGYTF. CDR3 DNA sequence: TGTGCCAGCAGTCCCCAGACAGCTAACTATGGCTACACCTTC.